These T cell receptor beta chains were read from a single sample in a study of long-term antiretroviral therapy in people with HIV. Some clones are missing from TCRdb's copy, which holds only in-frame ones; the method was immunoSEQ multiplex PCR. The sample has some 25,000 clones, about four fifths seen once; the top ten hold 5.6%. The specimen comprised unsorted PBMCs, sampled 0.7 years before starting antiretroviral therapy. These receptors were taken from a man younger than 40 with HIV. CDR3s include the opening cysteine and the closing phenylalanine or tryptophan. The D gene is left open where the match is weak. Not all rows give a size; the values are once, few, many and, for expanded clones, a class.

j_call	v_call	clone_size	d_call	cdr3_nt	cdr3_aa
TRBJ2-3	TRBV7-8	.	TRBD2	TGTGCCAGCAGCTCCGTGGGGGGTAGCGGGGGGTCGACGCAGTATTTT	CASSSVGGSGGSTQYF
TRBJ2-1	TRBV19	.	.	TGTGCCAGTAGCGGGGGAAGCTCCTACAATGAGCAGTTCTTC	CASSGGSSYNEQFF
TRBJ1-4	TRBV15	.	.	TGTGCCACCAGCCCACACACTAATGAAAAACTGTTTTTT	CATSPHTNEKLFF
TRBJ1-1	TRBV29-1	.	TRBD1	TGCAGCGTCTGGACAGGGATGAACACTGAAGCTTTCTTT	CSVWTGMNTEAFF
TRBJ2-1	TRBV6-6	.	TRBD2	TGTGCCAGCAGTTACTGGAGCGGGAGCTCCTACAATGAGCAGTTCTTC	CASSYWSGSSYNEQFF
TRBJ2-7	TRBV11-2	.	.	TGTGCCAGCAGCCGGGACTTTGGGGCCTACGAGCAGTACTTC	CASSRDFGAYEQYF
TRBJ2-7	TRBV10-3	.	.	TGTGCCATCAGTGTAGAAGAGCGGGACAACTACGAGCAGTACTTC	CAISVEERDNYEQYF
TRBJ1-2	TRBV21-1	.	.	TGTGCCAGCAGCAAAGGTCAGGGAAACGGCTATGGCTACACCTTC	CASSKGQGNGYGYTF
TRBJ1-2	TRBV4-1	.	.	TGCGCCAGCAGCCAAGACCAAAGGACAGCCGGCAACTATGGCTACACCTTC	CASSQDQRTAGNYGYTF
TRBJ2-5	TRBV11-1	once	.	TGTGCCAGCAGCCTATATCCGGGGGACCAAGAGACCCAGTACTTC	CASSLYPGDQETQYF
TRBJ2-7	TRBV6-6	.	.	TGTGCCAGCAGTCCCGGGTCCTCCTACGAGCAGTACTTC	CASSPGSSYEQYF
TRBJ2-7	TRBV6-5	.	.	TGTGCCAGCAGTTCCCCAGGGTACAACGAGCAGTACTTC	CASSSPGYNEQYF
TRBJ1-3	TRBV10-3	.	.	TGTGCCATCAGTGAGTCGATTGGCGGATACTCTGGAAACACCATATATTTT	CAISESIGGYSGNTIYF
TRBJ2-7	TRBV28	.	TRBD2	TGTGCCAGCAGTTTCCCGGGGGGGTGGGGCGGAATACCCTACGAGCAGTACTTC	CASSFPGGWGGIPYEQYF
TRBJ1-2	TRBV5-4	.	.	TGTGCCAGCAGCTTGGGGGCAGGGCCATCCGGGGGCTACACCTTC	CASSLGAGPSGGYTF
TRBJ2-1	TRBV11-2	.	TRBD1	TGTGCCAGCAGCTCGATTTGGGACAGGGCGTTCTTC	CASSSIWDRAFF
TRBJ1-1	TRBV7-8	.	.	TGTGCCAGCAGTTGGAAACGAGGGACGCAGAACACTGAAGCTTTCTTT	CASSWKRGTQNTEAFF
TRBJ1-1	TRBV25-1	.	.	TGTGCCAGCAGTGATCTGGGGTACACTGAAGCTTTCTTT	CASSDLGYTEAFF
TRBJ2-5	TRBV10-1	.	.	TGCGCCAGCAGGGGGTACCAAGAGACCCAGTACTTC	CASRGYQETQYF
TRBJ1-5	TRBV5-5	.	.	TGTGCCAGCAGCCGGGGGGGGCTGTATAGCAATCAGCCCCAGCATTTT	CASSRGGLYSNQPQHF
TRBJ2-2	TRBV28	.	.	TGTGCCAGCAGTTTCGATAACACCGGGGAGCTGTTTTTT	CASSFDNTGELFF
TRBJ1-1	TRBV28	.	.	TGTGCCAGCAGTTTACTTGGGGGTGAAGCTTTCTTT	CASSLLGGEAFF
TRBJ1-6	TRBV5-1	.	TRBD1	TGCGCCAGCAGCTTGGAGGGACAGGGTATCAATTCACCCCTCCACTTT	CASSLEGQGINSPLHF
TRBJ2-3	TRBV10-3	.	.	TGTGCCATCAGTGCCAGCAAGGGCACAGATACGCAGTATTTT	CAISASKGTDTQYF
TRBJ2-1	TRBV18	.	.	TGTGCCAGCTCATCCGGGGGCAGCTCCTACAATGAGCAGTTCTTC	CASSSGGSSYNEQFF
TRBJ2-1	TRBV7-2	.	.	TGTGCCAGCAGTCACCTGCGGAGCTCCTACAATGAGCAGTTCTTC	CASSHLRSSYNEQFF
TRBJ1-2	TRBV9	.	.	TGTGCCAGCAGCGTAGGTATTGGACATCTTGGCTACACCTTC	CASSVGIGHLGYTF
TRBJ2-3	TRBV2	.	.	TGTGCCAGCAATGTTATCAGGAGCACAGATACGCAGTATTTT	CASNVIRSTDTQYF
TRBJ1-6	TRBV7-8	.	TRBD1	TGTGCCAGCAGCCCTGGGACAGGGGGCGTACCCCTCCACTTT	CASSPGTGGVPLHF
TRBJ2-5	TRBV19	.	TRBD2	TGTGCCAGTAGTTCCCGAAGGGGACTACAAGAGACCCAGTACTTC	CASSSRRGLQETQYF
TRBJ2-1	TRBV21-1	.	.	TGTGCCAGCCCGGGCCGGGGGCTAGCGGGGGGGCCGGTAGCCAATGAGCAGTTCTTC	CASPGRGLAGGPVANEQFF
TRBJ2-1	TRBV6-5	.	TRBD2	TGTGCCAGCAGTCAGACTAGCGCCCTCAATGAGCAGTTCTTC	CASSQTSALNEQFF
TRBJ2-1	TRBV14	.	TRBD1	TGTGCCAGCAGCCAAGAACCGGGACAGGGGGACAATGAGCAGTTCTTC	CASSQEPGQGDNEQFF